This T cell receptor (beta chain) was recovered during a study of tumor-infiltrating lymphocytes in primary liver carcinoma. Co-extracting RNA and DNA was done with roughly 17-34 mg of unsorted bulk tissue as input. Germline V gene sequence: CDR1 SGHDN, CDR2 FVKESK. This CDR3 region has 16 residues. The germline V and J ends were trimmed by 3 bases and 2 bases, with 14 bases remaining between them. cDNA specific to TCR beta was made from roughly 500 ng of total RNA, with a constant-region primer employed for priming. For TCR beta, libraries were produced by three nested multiplex PCR rounds using slightly modified ARM-PCR. Primers for the first two PCR rounds were TRBV1-TRBV30 forward primers and a C-beta reverse primer (roughly 10 cycles per round). TCRdb analysed the multiplex PCR reads with MiXCR anew, one entry per CDR3 protein. There are 20,000 to 30,000 distinct CDR3 sequences in the sample; around 79% occur only once, and 40% to 55% lies in the top ten.

This chain joins TRBV14 and TRBJ2-1; weak D call: TRBD1 (5 bases). The receptor's source is a man aged 40-49 years with primary liver carcinoma and hepatitis B virus infection. Sequences were obtained from liver tumor tissue from sampling region 3. Noted subset: tumor region T3, left-lateral pole. The CDR3 region has the DNA TGTGCCAGCAGCCAGGATAGGTGGGGCCCCTACAATGAGCAGTTCTTC. Translated, it gives CASSQDRWGPYNEQFF.